Included here is one T cell receptor (beta chain) sequence, with context. Its antigen is undetermined. Libraries were prepared by immunoSEQ multiplex PCR; TCRdb keeps only in-frame clonotypes and omits some of them. The table includes more than 2 million clones, just under 95% detected once. Naive CD8 isolation took CD45RO-negative cells positively selected for CCR7 and excluded terminally differentiated effector memory CD45RA+ cells. Among the donors, all were Caucasian adults who lived in Nashville, Tennessee. This record belongs to a study of shared clonotypes between healthy human individuals. Looking at the study overall: A donor's plate count was three for CD4 naive and three for CD4 memory; CD8 naive had two and CD8 memory one.

V shed 2 bases and J shed 4 bases, with 10 bases lying between them. This CDR3 is 14 amino acids long. Germline V gene lookup returns CDR1 LNHDA and CDR2 SQIVND (reference sequence). Points from the study as a whole: Clonotypes that were shared across a handful of donors made up around 4.6% of naive CD4 clonotypes.

Specimen: naive CD8+ T cells from PBMCs. The receptor was derived from a man aged 18 to 30 in good health. Some clones in this sample may be carry-over from other donors' samples. The chain couples TRBV19 to TRBJ2-3, with D maybe TRBD1 (6 bases). This CDR3 reads CASSITEGADTQYF. CDR3 sequence (DNA): TGTGCCAGTAGTATAACAGAGGGGGCAGATACGCAGTATTTT.